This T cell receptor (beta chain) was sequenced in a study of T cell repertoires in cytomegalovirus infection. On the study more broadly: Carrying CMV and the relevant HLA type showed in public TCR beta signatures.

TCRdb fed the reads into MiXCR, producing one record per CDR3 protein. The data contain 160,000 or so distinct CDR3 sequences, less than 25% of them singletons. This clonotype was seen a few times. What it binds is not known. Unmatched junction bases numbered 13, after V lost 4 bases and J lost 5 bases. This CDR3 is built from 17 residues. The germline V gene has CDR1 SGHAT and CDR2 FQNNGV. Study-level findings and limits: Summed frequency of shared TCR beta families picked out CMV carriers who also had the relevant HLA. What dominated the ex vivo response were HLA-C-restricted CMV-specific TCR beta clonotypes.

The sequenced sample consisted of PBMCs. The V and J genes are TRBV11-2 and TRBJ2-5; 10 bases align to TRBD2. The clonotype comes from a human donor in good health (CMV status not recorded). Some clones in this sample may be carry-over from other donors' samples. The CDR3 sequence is CASSSVAGGGLWETQYF. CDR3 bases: TGTGCCAGCAGCTCAGTAGCGGGGGGCGGGTTGTGGGAGACCCAGTACTTC.